Given below is one TCR beta chain in context. The antigen remains unidentified. Produced via immunoSEQ multiplex PCR; TCRdb's table is partial and in-frame only. The sample yields roughly 67,000 clones, nearly 95% seen once. The data are from a study of T cell clones after liver transplantation. General study points: In a couple of subjects, few donor cells limited the measurable donor-reactive repertoire.

The input for sequencing was CD4+ T cells from blood, taken roughly 26 months after liver transplant. This receptor was obtained from a human patient who received a liver transplant. Some T cells may possibly be graft donor cells.

CDR3 coding DNA: TGTGCCAGCAGCTATCAGGGGAATGAGCAGTTCTTC. Encoded protein: CASSYQGNEQFF. The chain has TRBV28 and TRBJ2-1, with D perhaps TRBD1 (6 bases). In germline, CDR1 is MDHEN, CDR2 SYDVKM. Trimming pared 6 bases from V and 7 bases from J, leaving 10 bases between. This CDR3 is built from 12 residues.